What follows describes a single T cell receptor (beta chain). Using its own MiXCR run on the 5' RACE reads, TCRdb lists one record per CDR3 protein. Counted here are approximately 10,000 distinct CDR3 sequences, 6.1% occurring once; the ten biggest clones make up over 25%. The V and J ends lost 1 base and 0 bases respectively, with 9 bases between them. The CDR3 is 15 residues long. Germline values: CDR1 LNHNV, CDR2 YYDKDF (reference sequence). These data come from a study of spatial heterogeneity in lung cancer. Specified time point: sample taken at primary tumor resection. Unsorted samples of tumor, nontumor lung or frozen PBMC had their whole RNA sequenced.

The chain links TRBV15 to TRBJ1-1; D may be TRBD1 (5 bases). Sequenced material: normal lung tissue next to the tumor, taken at surgery. The receptor was derived from a male donor with early-stage non-small cell lung cancer. Written as DNA, the CDR3 is TGTGCCACCAGCAGAGCCGGGGCCATGAACACTGAAGCTTTCTTT. Amino acids: CATSRAGAMNTEAFF.